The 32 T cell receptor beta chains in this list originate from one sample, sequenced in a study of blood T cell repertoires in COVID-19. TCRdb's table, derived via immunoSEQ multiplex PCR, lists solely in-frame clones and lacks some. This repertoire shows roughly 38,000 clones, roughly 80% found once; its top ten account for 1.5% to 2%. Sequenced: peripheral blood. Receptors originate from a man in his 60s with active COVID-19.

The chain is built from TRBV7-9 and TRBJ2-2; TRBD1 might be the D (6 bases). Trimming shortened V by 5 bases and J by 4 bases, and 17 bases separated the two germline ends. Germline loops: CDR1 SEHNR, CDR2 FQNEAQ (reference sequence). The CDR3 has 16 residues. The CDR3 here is CASSPRTATGTGELFF. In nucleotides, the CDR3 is TGTGCCAGCAGCCCGCGGACAGCGACGGGCACCGGGGAGCTGTTTTTT.

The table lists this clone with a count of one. CDR3 residues: CASSFSGELFF. The DNA of the CDR3 is TGTGCCAGCAGTTTCTCCGGGGAGCTGTTTTTT. V usage is TRBV27 and J usage is TRBJ2-2; D is undetermined. This CDR3 contains 11 residues. The V gene lost 3 bases and the J gene lost 6 bases, with 2 bases spanning the gap. The germline gives CDR1 MNHEY, CDR2 SMNVEV (reference sequence).

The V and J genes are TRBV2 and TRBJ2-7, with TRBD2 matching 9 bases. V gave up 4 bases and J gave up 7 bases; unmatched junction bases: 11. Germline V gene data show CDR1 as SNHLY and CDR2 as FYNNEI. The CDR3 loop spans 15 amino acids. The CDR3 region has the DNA TGTGCCAGCAGTGTGCTAGCGGGGACCTCCGGGGAGCAGTACTTC. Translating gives CASSVLAGTSGEQYF.

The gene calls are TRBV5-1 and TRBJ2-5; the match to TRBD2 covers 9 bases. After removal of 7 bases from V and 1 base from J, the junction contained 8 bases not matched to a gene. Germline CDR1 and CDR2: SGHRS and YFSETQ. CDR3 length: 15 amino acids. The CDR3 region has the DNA TGCGCCAGCGGCCAAGGCGGGAGGGCCCAAGAGACCCAGTACTTC. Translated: CASGQGGRAQETQYF.

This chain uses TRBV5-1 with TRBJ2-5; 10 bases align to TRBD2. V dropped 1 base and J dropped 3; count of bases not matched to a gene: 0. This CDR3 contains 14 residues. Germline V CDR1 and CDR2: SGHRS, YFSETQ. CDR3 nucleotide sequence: TGCGCCAGCAGCTTGACTAGCGGGAAAGAGACCCAGTACTTC. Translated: CASSLTSGKETQYF.

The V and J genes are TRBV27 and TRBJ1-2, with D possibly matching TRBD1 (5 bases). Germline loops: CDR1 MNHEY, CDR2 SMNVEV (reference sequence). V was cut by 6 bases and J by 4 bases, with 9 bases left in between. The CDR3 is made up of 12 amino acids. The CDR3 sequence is CASRTVSYGYTF. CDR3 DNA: TGTGCCAGCAGGACAGTTTCCTATGGCTACACCTTC.

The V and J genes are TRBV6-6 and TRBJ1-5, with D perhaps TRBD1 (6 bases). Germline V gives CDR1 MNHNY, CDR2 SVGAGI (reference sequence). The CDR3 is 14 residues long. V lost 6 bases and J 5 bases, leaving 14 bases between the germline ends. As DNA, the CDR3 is TGTGCCAGCAGCTTAGACAGGAGGTATCAGCCCCAGCATTTT. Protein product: CASSLDRRYQPQHF.

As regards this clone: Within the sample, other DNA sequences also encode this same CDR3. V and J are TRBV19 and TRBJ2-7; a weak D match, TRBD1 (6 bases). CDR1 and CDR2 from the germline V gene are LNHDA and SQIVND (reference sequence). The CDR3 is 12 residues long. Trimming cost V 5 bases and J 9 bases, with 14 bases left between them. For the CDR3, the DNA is TGTGCCAGTAGTGAGGACAGCTCGCGGCAGTACTTC. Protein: CASSEDSSRQYF.

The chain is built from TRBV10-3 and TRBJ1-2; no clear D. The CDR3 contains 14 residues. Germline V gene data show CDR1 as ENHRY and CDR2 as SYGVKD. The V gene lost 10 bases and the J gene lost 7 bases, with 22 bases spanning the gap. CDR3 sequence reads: CATSERPSYSGYTF. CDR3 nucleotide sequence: TGTGCCACTTCCGAGCGTCCCTCTTATTCTGGCTACACCTTC.

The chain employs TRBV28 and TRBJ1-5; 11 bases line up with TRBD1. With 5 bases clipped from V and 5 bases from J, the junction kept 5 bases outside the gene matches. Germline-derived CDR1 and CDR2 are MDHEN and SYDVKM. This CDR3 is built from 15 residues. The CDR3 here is CASSRTGGAYQPQHF. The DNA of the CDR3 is TGTGCCAGCAGTCGGACAGGGGGCGCCTATCAGCCCCAGCATTTT.

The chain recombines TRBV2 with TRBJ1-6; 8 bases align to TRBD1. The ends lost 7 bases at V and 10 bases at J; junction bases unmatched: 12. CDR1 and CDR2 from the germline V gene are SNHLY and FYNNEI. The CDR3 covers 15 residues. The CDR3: CASTNRGAGGSPLHF. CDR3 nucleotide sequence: TGTGCCAGCACTAACAGGGGGGCAGGAGGCTCACCCCTCCACTTT.

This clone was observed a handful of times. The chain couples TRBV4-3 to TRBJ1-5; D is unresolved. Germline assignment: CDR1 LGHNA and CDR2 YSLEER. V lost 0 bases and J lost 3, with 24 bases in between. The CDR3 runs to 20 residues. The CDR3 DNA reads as TGCGCCAGCAGCCAAGACTCCGACCACGGGGTTCTGGTGGTCAATCAGCCCCAGCATTTT. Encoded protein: CASSQDSDHGVLVVNQPQHF.

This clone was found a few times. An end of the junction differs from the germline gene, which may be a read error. CDR3 sequence: CASSLYSSGGYTF. For the CDR3, the DNA is TGTGCCAGCAGCTTATATTCTTCAGGTGGCTACACCTTC. The V and J genes are TRBV27 and TRBJ1-2; D unresolved. CDR3 size: 13 residues. From germline, CDR1 is MNHEY and CDR2 SMNVEV (reference sequence).

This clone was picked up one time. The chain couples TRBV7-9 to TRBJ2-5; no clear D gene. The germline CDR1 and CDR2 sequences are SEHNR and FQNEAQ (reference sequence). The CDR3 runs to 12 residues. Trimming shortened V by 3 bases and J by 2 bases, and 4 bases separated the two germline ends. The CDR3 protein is CASSLYQETQYF. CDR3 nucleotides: TGTGCCAGCAGCTTGTATCAAGAGACCCAGTACTTC.

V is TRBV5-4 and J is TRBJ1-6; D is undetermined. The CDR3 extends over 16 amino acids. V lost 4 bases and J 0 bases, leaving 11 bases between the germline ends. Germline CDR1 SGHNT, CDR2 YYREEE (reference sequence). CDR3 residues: CASSQAVSSYNSPLHF. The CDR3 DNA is TGTGCCAGCAGCCAGGCCGTTAGCTCCTATAATTCACCCCTCCACTTT.

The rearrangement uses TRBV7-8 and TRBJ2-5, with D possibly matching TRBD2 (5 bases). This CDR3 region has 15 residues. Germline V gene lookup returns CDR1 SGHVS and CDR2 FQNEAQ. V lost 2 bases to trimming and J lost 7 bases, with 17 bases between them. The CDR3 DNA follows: TGTGCCAGCAGCTTAATTGTCGGGGAGCGAGGGACCCAGTACTTC. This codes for CASSLIVGERGTQYF.

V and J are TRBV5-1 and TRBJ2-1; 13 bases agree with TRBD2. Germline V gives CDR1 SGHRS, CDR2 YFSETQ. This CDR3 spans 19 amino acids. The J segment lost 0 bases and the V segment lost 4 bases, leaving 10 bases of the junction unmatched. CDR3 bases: TGCGCCAGCAGCCCCGTCGGGACTAGCGGGACGAGCTCCTACAATGAGCAGTTCTTC. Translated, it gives CASSPVGTSGTSSYNEQFF.

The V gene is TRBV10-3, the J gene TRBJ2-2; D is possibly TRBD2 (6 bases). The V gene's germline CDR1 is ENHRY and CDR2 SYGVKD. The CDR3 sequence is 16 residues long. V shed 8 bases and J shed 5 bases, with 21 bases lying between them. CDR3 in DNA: TGTGCCATCGGTTCCATGGGTTTCGGGGGTACCGGGGAGCTGTTTTTT. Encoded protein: CAIGSMGFGGTGELFF.

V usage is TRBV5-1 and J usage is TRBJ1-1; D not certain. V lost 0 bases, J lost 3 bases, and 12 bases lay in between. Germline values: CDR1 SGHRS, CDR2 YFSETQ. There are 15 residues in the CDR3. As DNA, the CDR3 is TGCGCCAGCAGCTTGGAACTCCACCCCTACACTGAAGCTTTCTTT. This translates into CASSLELHPYTEAFF. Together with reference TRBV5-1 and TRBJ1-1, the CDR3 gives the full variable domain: KAGVTQTPRYLIKTRGQQVTLSCSPISGHRSVSWYQQTPGQGLQFLFEYFSETQRNKGNFPGRFSGRQFSNSRSEMNVSTLELGDSALYLCASSLELHPYTEAFFGQGTRLTVV.

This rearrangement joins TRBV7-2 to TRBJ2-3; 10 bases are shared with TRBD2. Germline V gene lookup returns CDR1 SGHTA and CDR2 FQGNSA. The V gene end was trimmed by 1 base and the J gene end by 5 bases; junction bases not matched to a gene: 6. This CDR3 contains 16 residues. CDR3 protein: CASSLGLAGAGDTQYF. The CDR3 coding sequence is TGTGCCAGCAGCTTAGGGCTAGCGGGAGCCGGAGATACGCAGTATTTT.

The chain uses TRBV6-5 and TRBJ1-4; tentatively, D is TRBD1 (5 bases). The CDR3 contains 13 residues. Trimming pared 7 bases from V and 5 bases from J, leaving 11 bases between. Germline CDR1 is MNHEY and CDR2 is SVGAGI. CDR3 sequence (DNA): TGTGCCAGCAAGGGGCTTTTGAATGAAAAACTGTTTTTT. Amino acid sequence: CASKGLLNEKLFF.

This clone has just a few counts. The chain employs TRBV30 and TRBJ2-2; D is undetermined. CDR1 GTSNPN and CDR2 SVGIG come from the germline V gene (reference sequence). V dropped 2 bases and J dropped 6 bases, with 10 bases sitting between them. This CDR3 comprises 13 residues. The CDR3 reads CAWSRSSAGELFF. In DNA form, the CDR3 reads TGTGCCTGGAGTCGCTCCTCGGCCGGGGAGCTGTTTTTT.

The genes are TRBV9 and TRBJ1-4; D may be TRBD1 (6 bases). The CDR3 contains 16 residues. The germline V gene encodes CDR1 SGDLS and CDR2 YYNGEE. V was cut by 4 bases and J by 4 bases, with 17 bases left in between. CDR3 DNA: TGTGCCAGCAGCCCTCGGGGGGCACTGATTAATGAAAAACTGTTTTTT. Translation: CASSPRGALINEKLFF.

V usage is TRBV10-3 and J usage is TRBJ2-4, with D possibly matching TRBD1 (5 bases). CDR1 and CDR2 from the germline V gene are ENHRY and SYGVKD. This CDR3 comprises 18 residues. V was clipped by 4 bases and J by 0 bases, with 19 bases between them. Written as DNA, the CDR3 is TGTGCCATCAGTGGAACCTCAGACAGATTATTAGCCAAAAACATTCAGTACTTC. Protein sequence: CAISGTSDRLLAKNIQYF.

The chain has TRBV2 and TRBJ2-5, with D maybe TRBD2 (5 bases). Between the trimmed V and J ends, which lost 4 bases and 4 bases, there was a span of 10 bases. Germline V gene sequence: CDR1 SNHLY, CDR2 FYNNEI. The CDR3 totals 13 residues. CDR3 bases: TGTGCCAGCAGTGTTTTCGAGGGAGAGACCCAGTACTTC. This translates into CASSVFEGETQYF.

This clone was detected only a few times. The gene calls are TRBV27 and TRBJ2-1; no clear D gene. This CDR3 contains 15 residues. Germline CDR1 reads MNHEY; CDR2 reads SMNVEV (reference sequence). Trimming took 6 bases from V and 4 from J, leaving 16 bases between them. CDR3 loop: CASRVSADGYNEQFF. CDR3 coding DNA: TGTGCCAGCAGGGTAAGCGCAGATGGGTACAATGAGCAGTTCTTC.

The CDR3 coding sequence is TGTGCCAGCAGCCAAGAAGGTTGGTTGGCACAGGGTAGAGATTACGAGCAGTACTTC. The encoded protein is CASSQEGWLAQGRDYEQYF. The chain joins TRBV14 to TRBJ2-7; possible D gene TRBD1, 6 bases. The CDR3 is made up of 19 amino acids. Germline V lookup: CDR1 SGHDN, CDR2 FVKESK. Trimming took off 0 bases at V and 4 bases at J, with 25 bases between the two ends.

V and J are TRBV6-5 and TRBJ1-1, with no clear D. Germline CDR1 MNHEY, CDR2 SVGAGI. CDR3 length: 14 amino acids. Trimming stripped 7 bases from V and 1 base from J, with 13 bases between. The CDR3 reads CASTPTTPNTEAFF. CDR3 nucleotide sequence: TGTGCCAGCACCCCGACGACACCGAACACTGAAGCTTTCTTT.

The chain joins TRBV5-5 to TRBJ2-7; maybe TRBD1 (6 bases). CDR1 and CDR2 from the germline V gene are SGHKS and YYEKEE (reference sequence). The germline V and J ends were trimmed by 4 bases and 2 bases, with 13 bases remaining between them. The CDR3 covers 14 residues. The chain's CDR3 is CASSDRGGAYEQYF. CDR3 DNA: TGTGCCAGCAGCGACCGAGGGGGAGCCTACGAGCAGTACTTC.

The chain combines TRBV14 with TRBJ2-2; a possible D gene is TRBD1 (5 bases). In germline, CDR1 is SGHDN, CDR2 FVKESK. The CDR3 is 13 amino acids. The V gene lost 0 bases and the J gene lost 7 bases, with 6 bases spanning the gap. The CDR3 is CASSQDQGGELFF. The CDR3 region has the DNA TGTGCCAGCAGCCAAGATCAGGGCGGGGAGCTGTTTTTT.

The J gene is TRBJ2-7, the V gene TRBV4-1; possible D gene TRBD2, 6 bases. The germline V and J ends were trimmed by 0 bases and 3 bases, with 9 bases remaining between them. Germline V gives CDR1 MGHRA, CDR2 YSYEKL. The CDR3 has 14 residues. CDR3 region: CASSQEGLFYEQYF. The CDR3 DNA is TGCGCCAGCAGCCAAGAAGGACTATTCTACGAGCAGTACTTC.

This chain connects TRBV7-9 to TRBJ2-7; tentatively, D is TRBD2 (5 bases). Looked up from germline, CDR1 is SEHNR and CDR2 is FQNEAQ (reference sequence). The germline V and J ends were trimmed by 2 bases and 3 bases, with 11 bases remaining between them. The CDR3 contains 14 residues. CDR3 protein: CASSLFPGFYEQYF. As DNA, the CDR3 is TGTGCCAGCAGCTTATTCCCGGGGTTCTACGAGCAGTACTTC. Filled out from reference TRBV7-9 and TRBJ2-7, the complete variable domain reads DTGVSQNPRHKITKRGQNVTFRCDPISEHNRLYWYRQTLGQGPEFLTYFQNEAQLEKSRLLSDRFSAERPKGSFSTLEIQRTEQGDSAMYLCASSLFPGFYEQYFGPGTRLTVT.